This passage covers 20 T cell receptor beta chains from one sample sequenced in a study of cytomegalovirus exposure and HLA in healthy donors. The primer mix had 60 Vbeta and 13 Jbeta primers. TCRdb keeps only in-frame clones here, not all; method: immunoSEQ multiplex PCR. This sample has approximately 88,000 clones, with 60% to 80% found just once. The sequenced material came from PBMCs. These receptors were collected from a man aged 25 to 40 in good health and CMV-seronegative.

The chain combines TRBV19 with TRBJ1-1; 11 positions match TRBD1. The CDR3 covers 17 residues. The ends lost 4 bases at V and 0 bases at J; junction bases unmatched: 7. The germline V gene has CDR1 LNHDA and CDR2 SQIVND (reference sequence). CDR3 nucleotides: TGTGCCAGTAGTAAACGGACAGGGGGCACCGTGAACACTGAAGCTTTCTTT. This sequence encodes CASSKRTGGTVNTEAFF. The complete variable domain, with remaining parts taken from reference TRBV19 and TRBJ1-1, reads DGGITQSPKYLFRKEGQNVTLSCEQNLNHDAMYWYRQDPGQGLRLIYYSQIVNDFQKGDIAEGYSVSREKKESFPLTVTSAQKNPTAFYLCASSKRTGGTVNTEAFFGQGTRLTVV.

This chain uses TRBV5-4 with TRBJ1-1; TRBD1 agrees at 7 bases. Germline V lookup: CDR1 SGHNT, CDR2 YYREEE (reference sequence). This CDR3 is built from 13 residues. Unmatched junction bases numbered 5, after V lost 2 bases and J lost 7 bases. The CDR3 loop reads CASSFEGAGEAFF. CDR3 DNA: TGTGCCAGCAGCTTTGAGGGGGCGGGTGAAGCTTTCTTT.

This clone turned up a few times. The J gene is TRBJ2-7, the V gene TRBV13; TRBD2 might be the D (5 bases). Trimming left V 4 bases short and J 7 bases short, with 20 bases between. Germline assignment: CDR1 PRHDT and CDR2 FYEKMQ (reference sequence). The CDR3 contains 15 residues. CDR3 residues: CASSWSGRRLDEQYF. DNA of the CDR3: TGTGCCAGCAGCTGGTCGGGGAGAAGGCTTGATGAGCAGTACTTC.

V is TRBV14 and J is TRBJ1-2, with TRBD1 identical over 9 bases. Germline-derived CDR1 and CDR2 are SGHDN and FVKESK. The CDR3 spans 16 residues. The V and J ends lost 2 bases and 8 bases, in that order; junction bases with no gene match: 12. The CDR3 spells CASSQRPGQGFRGYTF. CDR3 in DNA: TGTGCCAGCAGCCAAAGACCCGGACAGGGGTTTAGGGGCTACACCTTC.

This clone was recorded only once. CDR3 residues: CASSPEPLGQISYEQYF. DNA for the CDR3: TGTGCCAGCAGCCCCGAACCTCTAGGTCAAATCTCCTACGAGCAGTACTTC. This rearrangement joins TRBV7-2 to TRBJ2-7; D is unresolved. The CDR3 totals 17 residues. The germline V gene encodes CDR1 SGHTA and CDR2 FQGNSA. V was cut by 5 bases and J by 0 bases, with 20 bases left in between.

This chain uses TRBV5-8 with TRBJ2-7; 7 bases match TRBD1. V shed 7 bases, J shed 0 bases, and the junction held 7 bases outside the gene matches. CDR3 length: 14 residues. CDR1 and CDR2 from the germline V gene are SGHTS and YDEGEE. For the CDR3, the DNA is TGTGCCAGCGTCAAGACAGGGAACTCCTACGAGCAGTACTTC. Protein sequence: CASVKTGNSYEQYF.

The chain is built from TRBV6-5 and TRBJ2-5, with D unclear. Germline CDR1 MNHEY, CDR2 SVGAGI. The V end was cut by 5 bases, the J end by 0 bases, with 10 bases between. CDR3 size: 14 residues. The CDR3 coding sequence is TGTGCCAGCAGTCCTAGTCGGAACCAAGAGACCCAGTACTTC. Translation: CASSPSRNQETQYF.

In DNA form, the CDR3 reads TGTGCCAGCAGTACAGGGGCCTATGGCTACACCTTC. It yields the protein CASSTGAYGYTF. The V and J genes are TRBV5-8 and TRBJ1-2, with TRBD1 matching over 7 bases. In germline, CDR1 is SGHTS, CDR2 YDEGEE. V dropped 5 bases and J dropped 4; count of bases not matched to a gene: 2. The CDR3 runs to 12 residues.

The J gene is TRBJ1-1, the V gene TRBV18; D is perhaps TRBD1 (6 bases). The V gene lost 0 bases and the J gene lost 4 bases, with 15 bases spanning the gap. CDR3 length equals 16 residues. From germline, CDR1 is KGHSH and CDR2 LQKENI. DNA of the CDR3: TGTGCCAGCTCACCACCGGGGTACGGACAGAGCACTGAAGCTTTCTTT. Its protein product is CASSPPGYGQSTEAFF.

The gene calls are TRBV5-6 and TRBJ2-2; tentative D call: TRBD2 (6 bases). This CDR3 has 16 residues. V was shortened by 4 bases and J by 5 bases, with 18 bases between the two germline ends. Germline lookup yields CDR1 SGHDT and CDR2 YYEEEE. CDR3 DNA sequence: TGTGCCAGCAGCGTGCGGCCGGGGACTTTTACCGGGGAGCTGTTTTTT. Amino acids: CASSVRPGTFTGELFF.

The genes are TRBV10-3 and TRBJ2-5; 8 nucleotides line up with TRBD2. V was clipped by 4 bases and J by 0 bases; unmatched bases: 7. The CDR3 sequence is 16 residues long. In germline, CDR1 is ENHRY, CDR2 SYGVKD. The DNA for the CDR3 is TGTGCCATCAGTGGCACGCCGGGACTAGACCAAGAGACCCAGTACTTC. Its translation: CAISGTPGLDQETQYF.

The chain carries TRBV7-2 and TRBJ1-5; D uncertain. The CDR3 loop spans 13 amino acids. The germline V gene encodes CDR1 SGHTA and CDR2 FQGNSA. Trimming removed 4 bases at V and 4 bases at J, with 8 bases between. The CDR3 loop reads CASSSEPNQPQHF. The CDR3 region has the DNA TGTGCCAGCAGCTCTGAGCCGAATCAGCCCCAGCATTTT.

CDR3 protein: CASSQGAKGSPLHF. The CDR3 DNA sequence: TGTGCCAGCAGTCAGGGGGCCAAGGGGTCACCCCTCCACTTT. The chain has TRBV6-5 and TRBJ1-6; 8 bases map to TRBD1. V lost 5 bases to trimming and J lost 10 bases; unmatched junction nucleotides: 7. Germline assignment: CDR1 MNHEY and CDR2 SVGAGI. The CDR3 is 14 amino acids.

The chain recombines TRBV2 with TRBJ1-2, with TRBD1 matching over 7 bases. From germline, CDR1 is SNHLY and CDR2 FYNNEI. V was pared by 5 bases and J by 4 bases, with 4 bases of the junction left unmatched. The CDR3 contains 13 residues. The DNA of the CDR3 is TGTGCCAGCAGTTCGACAGGGACCTATGGCTACACCTTC. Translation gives CASSSTGTYGYTF.

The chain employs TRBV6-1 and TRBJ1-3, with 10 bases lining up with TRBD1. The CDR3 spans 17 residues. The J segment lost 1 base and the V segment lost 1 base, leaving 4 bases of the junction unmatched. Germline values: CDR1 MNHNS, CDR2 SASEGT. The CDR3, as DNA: TGTGCCAGCAGTGAAGGACAGGGGGCGAGGTCTGGAAACACCATATATTTT. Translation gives CASSEGQGARSGNTIYF.

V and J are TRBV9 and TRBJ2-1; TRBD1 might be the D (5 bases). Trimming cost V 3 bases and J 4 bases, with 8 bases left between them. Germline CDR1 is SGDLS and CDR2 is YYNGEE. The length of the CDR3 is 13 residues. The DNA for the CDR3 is TGTGCCAGCAGCGAAAGGGGTTACAATGAGCAGTTCTTC. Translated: CASSERGYNEQFF.

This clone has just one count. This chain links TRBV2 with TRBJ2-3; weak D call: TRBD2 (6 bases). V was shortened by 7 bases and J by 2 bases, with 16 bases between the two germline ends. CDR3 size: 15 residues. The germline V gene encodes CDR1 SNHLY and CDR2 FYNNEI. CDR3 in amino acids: CASTRGLGDTDTQYF. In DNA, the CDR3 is TGTGCCAGCACGAGGGGACTGGGGGACACAGATACGCAGTATTTT.

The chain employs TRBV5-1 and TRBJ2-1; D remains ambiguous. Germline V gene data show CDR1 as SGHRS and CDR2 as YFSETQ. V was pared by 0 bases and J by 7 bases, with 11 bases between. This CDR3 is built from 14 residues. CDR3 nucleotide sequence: TGCGCCAGCAGCTTGGAATATTCGCGGAATGAGCAGTTCTTC. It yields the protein CASSLEYSRNEQFF.

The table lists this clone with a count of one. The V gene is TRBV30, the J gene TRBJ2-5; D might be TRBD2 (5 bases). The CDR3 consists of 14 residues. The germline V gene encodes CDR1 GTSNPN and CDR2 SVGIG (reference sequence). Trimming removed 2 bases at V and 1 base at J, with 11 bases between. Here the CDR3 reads CAWSNGAAQETQYF. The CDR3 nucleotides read TGTGCCTGGAGTAATGGAGCGGCCCAAGAGACCCAGTACTTC.

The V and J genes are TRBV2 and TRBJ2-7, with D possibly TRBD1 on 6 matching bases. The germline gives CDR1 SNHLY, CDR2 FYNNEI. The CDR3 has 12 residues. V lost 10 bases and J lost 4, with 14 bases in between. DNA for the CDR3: TGTGCCACCGGGACACACTCATACGAGCAGTACTTC. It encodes CATGTHSYEQYF. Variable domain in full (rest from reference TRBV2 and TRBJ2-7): EPEVTQTPSHQVTQMGQEVILRCVPISNHLYFYWYRQILGQKVEFLVSFYNNEISEKSEIFDDQFSVERPDGSNFTLKIRSTKLEDSAMYFCATGTHSYEQYFGPGTRLTVT.